Listed below are T cell receptor beta chains from one sample, sequenced in a study of cytomegalovirus exposure and HLA in healthy donors. Repertoires were generated with immunoSEQ multiplex PCR, while TCRdb's copy carries only in-frame clones and drops some. This table has hundreds of thousands of clones, around 87% appearing once. Sequencing used PBMCs. These receptors came from a young woman in good health and CMV-seropositive. Each CDR3 is given with its conserved first and last residue. Each record gives: J gene, D gene, clone size, V gene, CDR3 protein, CDR3 DNA. The D gene is left open where the match is weak. The size entry is marked missing in some rows and otherwise reads once, few, many or a size class.

>TRBJ2-4|NA|NA|TRBV19
CASSNRSQGLAKNIQYF
TGTGCCAGTAGTAATAGGTCCCAGGGATTAGCCAAAAACATTCAGTACTTC
>TRBJ2-7|TRBD2|NA|TRBV15
CATSIGLAGGPHEQYF
TGTGCCACCAGCATAGGACTAGCGGGAGGGCCCCACGAGCAGTACTTC
>TRBJ2-5|TRBD1|NA|TRBV5-1
CASSRGTGQETQYF
TGCGCCAGCAGCCGAGGGACAGGGCAAGAGACCCAGTACTTC
>TRBJ2-2|NA|many|TRBV6-1
CASTLQGNTGELFF
TGTGCCAGCACGCTACAGGGGAACACCGGGGAGCTGTTTTTT
>TRBJ1-2|TRBD1|NA|TRBV6-6
CASIGQGGRGYTF
TGTGCCAGCATCGGACAGGGCGGTCGGGGCTACACCTTC
>TRBJ2-5|NA|NA|TRBV7-2
CASSFGAGETQYF
TGTGCCAGCAGCTTTGGGGCGGGGGAGACCCAGTACTTC
>TRBJ2-3|NA|once|TRBV6-4
CASKAPGTDTQYF
TGTGCCAGCAAAGCGCCCGGCACAGATACGCAGTATTTT
>TRBJ2-2|NA|NA|TRBV6-6
CASSYSPGLTGELFF
TGTGCCAGCAGTTACTCTCCAGGGTTGACCGGGGAGCTGTTTTTT
>TRBJ1-4|NA|NA|TRBV5-1
CASSLVSGDEKLFF
TGCGCCAGCAGCTTGGTATCAGGGGACGAAAAACTGTTTTTT
>TRBJ2-4|TRBD1|NA|TRBV25-1
CASRGTGLDLAKNIQYF
TGTGCCAGCAGGGGGACAGGGTTGGATCTAGCCAAAAACATTCAGTACTTC
>TRBJ2-1|TRBD2|NA|TRBV19
CASGPGLAGEGEQFF
TGTGCCAGTGGACCCGGACTAGCGGGAGAAGGGGAGCAGTTCTTC
>TRBJ2-7|TRBD2|few|TRBV7-9
CASSLVQGGDEQYF
TGTGCCAGCAGCTTAGTCCAGGGAGGGGACGAGCAGTACTTC
>TRBJ2-1|NA|NA|TRBV28
CASRKDMNYNEQFF
TGTGCCAGCAGAAAGGACATGAACTACAATGAGCAGTTCTTC
>TRBJ2-7|NA|NA|TRBV30
CAGLDSSSYEQYF
TGTGCCGGCTTGGACTCAAGCTCCTACGAGCAGTACTTC
>TRBJ1-1|NA|NA|TRBV2
CASRDEQAYTEAFF
TGTGCCAGCAGGGATGAACAGGCGTACACTGAAGCTTTCTTT
>TRBJ2-2|TRBD2|NA|TRBV7-9
CASSPLSGRENTGELFF
TGTGCCAGCAGCCCTCTTAGCGGGAGGGAGAACACCGGGGAGCTGTTTTTT
>TRBJ2-2|TRBD2|NA|TRBV29-1
CSVGFLAGAGELFF
TGCAGCGTTGGATTTCTAGCGGGAGCCGGGGAGCTGTTTTTT
>TRBJ1-3|NA|NA|TRBV6-1
CASSEAPGPGNTIYF
TGTGCCAGCAGTGAAGCGCCAGGCCCTGGAAACACCATATATTTT
>TRBJ1-1|TRBD1|NA|TRBV6-5
CASSRTGTEAFF
TGTGCCAGCAGTAGGACAGGGACTGAAGCTTTCTTT
>TRBJ1-1|TRBD1|NA|TRBV6-5
CASSRRTGRTTEAFF
TGTGCCAGCAGTCGAAGGACAGGGCGGACCACTGAAGCTTTCTTT
>TRBJ2-3|TRBD2|few|TRBV2
CASALAGVTDTQYF
TGTGCCAGCGCATTAGCGGGGGTCACAGATACGCAGTATTTT
>TRBJ1-4|NA|NA|TRBV15
CATSRDPRVGEKLFF
TGTGCCACCAGCAGAGATCCCAGGGTGGGTGAAAAACTGTTTTTT
>TRBJ2-1|TRBD2|NA|TRBV4-1
CASSQLVAGYNEQFF
TGCGCCAGCAGCCAACTGGTAGCGGGATACAATGAGCAGTTCTTC
>TRBJ1-5|NA|NA|TRBV4-1
CASSPWLRGWGHNQPQHF
TGCGCCAGCAGCCCTTGGCTTAGGGGCTGGGGGCACAATCAGCCCCAGCATTTT
>TRBJ2-1|NA|NA|TRBV5-1
CASSSEGYNEQFF
TGCGCCAGCAGCTCGGAGGGTTACAATGAGCAGTTCTTC
>TRBJ2-5|TRBD1|NA|TRBV7-9
CASSLTGGGSATQYF
TGTGCCAGCAGCTTGACAGGGGGCGGCTCAGCGACCCAGTACTTC
>TRBJ2-7|TRBD1|NA|TRBV18
CASSQDRGGYEQYF
TGTGCCAGCTCACAGGACAGGGGGGGGTACGAGCAGTACTTC
>TRBJ1-5|NA|few|TRBV4-1
CASSQAGVANQPQHF
TGCGCCAGCAGCCAAGCAGGGGTCGCCAATCAGCCCCAGCATTTT